The following is a TCR beta chain sequence with its context. The sample comes from a study of shared clonotypes between healthy human individuals. Selected positively for CCR7 and CD45RO-negative, naive CD8 cells excluded terminally differentiated effector memory CD45RA+ cells. The CDR3 sequence is 18 residues long. Germline CDR1 is SEHNR and CDR2 is FQNEAQ (reference sequence). Trimming removed 6 bases from V and 5 bases from J; junction bases left unmatched: 14. Clones were sequenced by immunoSEQ multiplex PCR, and TCRdb holds only the in-frame ones, with some missing. The data show 1.5 million to 2.5 million clones, roughly 95% seen once.

The V gene is TRBV7-9, the J gene TRBJ2-1; TRBD2 matches 12 bases. The sequencing sample was made of naive CD8+ T cells sorted from blood. The sequence derives from a man aged 18 to 29 in good health. CDR3 sequence (DNA): TGTGCCAGCAGTCCGTCCTTGCCCCTAGCGGGGGGGCACAATGAGCAGTTCTTC. Its protein product is CASSPSLPLAGGHNEQFF. Complete variable domain (other parts from reference TRBV7-9 and TRBJ2-1): DTGVSQNPRHKITKRGQNVTFRCDPISEHNRLYWYRQTLGQGPEFLTYFQNEAQLEKSRLLSDRFSAERPKGSFSTLEIQRTEQGDSAMYLCASSPSLPLAGGHNEQFFGPGTRLTVL.